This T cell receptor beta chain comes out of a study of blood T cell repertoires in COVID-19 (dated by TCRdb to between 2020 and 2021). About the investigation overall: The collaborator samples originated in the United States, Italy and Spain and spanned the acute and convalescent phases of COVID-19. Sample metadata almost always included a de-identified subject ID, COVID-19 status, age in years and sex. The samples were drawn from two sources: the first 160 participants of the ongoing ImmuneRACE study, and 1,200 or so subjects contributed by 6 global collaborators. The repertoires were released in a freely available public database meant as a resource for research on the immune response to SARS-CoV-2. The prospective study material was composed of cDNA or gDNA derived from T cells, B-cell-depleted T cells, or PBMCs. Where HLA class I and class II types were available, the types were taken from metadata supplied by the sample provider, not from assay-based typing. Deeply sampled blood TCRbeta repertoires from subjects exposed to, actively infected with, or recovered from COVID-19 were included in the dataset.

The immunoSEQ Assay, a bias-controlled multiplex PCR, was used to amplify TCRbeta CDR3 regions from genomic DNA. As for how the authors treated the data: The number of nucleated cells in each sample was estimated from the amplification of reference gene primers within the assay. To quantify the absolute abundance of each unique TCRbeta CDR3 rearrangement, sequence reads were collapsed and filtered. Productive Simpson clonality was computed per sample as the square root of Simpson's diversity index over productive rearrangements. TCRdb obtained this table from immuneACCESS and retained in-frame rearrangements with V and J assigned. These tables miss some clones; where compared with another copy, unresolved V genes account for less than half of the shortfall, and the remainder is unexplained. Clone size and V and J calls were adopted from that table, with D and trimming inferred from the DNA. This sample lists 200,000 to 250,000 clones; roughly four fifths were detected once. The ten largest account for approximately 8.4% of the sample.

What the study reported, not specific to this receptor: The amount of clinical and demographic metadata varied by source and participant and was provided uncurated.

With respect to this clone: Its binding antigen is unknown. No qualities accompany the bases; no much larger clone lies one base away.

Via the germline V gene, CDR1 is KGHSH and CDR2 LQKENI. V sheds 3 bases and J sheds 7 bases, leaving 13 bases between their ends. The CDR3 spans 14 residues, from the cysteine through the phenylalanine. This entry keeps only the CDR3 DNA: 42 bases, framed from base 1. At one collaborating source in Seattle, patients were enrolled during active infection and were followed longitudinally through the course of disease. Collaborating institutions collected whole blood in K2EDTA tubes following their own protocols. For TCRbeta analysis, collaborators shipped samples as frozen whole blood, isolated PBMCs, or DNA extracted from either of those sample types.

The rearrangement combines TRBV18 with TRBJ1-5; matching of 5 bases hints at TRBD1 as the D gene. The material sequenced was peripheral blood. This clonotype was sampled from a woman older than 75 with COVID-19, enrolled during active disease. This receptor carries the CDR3 CASSPSGREQPQHF. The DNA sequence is TGTGCCAGCTCACCTTCAGGGCGAGAACAGCCCCAGCATTTT.